This is a list of T cell receptor beta chains from one sample in a study of CD8+ T cells in alopecia areata. Method: immunoSEQ multiplex PCR; TCRdb's copy keeps in-frame clones and lacks some. Among 180,000 or so clones listed, 58% were seen once. The sample consisted of CD4+ T cells sorted from blood, taken at week 24, from a patient treated with tofacitinib. These receptor sequences come from a human donor with alopecia areata. Each CDR3 is given with its conserved first and last residue. Fields, in order: CDR3 length, D gene, V gene, clone size, J gene, CDR3 DNA, CDR3 protein. D genes are given only for firm matches. Clone size is shown for a subset of rows, as once, few, many or a class of expanded clone.

17,TRBD2,TRBV30,few,TRBJ2-1,TGTGCCTGGAGTGTAAGGTCGGCTAGCGGGAGTAGAAATGAGCAGTTCTTC,CAWSVRSASGSRNEQFF
13,NA,TRBV18,NA,TRBJ1-2,TGTGCCAGCTCACCAGCAGGGGTCTATGGCTACACCTTC,CASSPAGVYGYTF
15,NA,TRBV5-4,NA,TRBJ2-1,TGTGCCAGCAGCCCTACGGACCTTCCCTACAATGAGCAGTTCTTC,CASSPTDLPYNEQFF
15,TRBD1,TRBV23-1,few,TRBJ1-1,TGCGCCAGCAGTCAATCGGGGGACAGGAACACTGAAGCTTTCTTT,CASSQSGDRNTEAFF
14,NA,TRBV7-9,NA,TRBJ2-2,TGTGCCAGCAGCGCCGCAGGGTACACCGGGGAGCTGTTTTTT,CASSAAGYTGELFF
15,TRBD2,TRBV2,NA,TRBJ2-7,TGTGCCAGCAGTGTTGCGGGGGGGACGTCCTACGAGCAGTACTTC,CASSVAGGTSYEQYF
16,TRBD2,TRBV7-9,NA,TRBJ2-7,TGTGCCAGCAGCCCCCTTGCTGGCGGGGGATCTTACGAGCAGTACTTC,CASSPLAGGGSYEQYF
10,NA,TRBV29-1,once,TRBJ2-3,TGCAGCGTTGGCACAGATACGCAGTATTTT,CSVGTDTQYF
14,NA,TRBV18,NA,TRBJ2-7,TGTGCCAGCTCAGGCTCTAGCGAGGCCTACGAGCAGTACTTC,CASSGSSEAYEQYF
15,NA,TRBV5-6,NA,TRBJ1-2,TGTGCCAGCAGCTTCCATCCAGCCGAGGTCTATGGCTACACCTTC,CASSFHPAEVYGYTF
16,NA,TRBV10-3,few,TRBJ2-3,TGTGCCATCAGTGTTGGGCGATCGAGCAGCACAGATACGCAGTATTTT,CAISVGRSSSTDTQYF
16,TRBD2,TRBV15,NA,TRBJ2-5,TGTGCCACCAGCAGAGCTCATAGCGGGGGCCAAGAGACCCAGTACTTC,CATSRAHSGGQETQYF
14,TRBD1,TRBV29-1,NA,TRBJ1-4,TGCAGCGTTGCCCCGGGACAGGGTGAGGAAAAACTGTTTTTT,CSVAPGQGEEKLFF
11,NA,TRBV29-1,once,TRBJ1-4,TGCAGCGTCCGGGTGGGGGAAAAACTGTTTTTT,CSVRVGEKLFF
13,TRBD1,TRBV29-1,NA,TRBJ1-1,TGCAGCGTGAACAGGGGGCGAGATACTGAAGCTTTCTTT,CSVNRGRDTEAFF
13,NA,TRBV4-3,NA,TRBJ1-5,TGCGCCAGCAGCCAGGGACAACAATCGCCCCAGCATTTT,CASSQGQQSPQHF
13,NA,TRBV5-1,NA,TRBJ2-5,TGCGCCAGCAGCATAATGGAAGGCGAGACCCAGTACTTC,CASSIMEGETQYF
11,NA,TRBV4-3,NA,TRBJ2-1,TGCGCCAGCAGCCAAGCGCAGGAGCAGTTCTTC,CASSQAQEQFF
12,NA,TRBV29-1,NA,TRBJ2-5,TGCAGCGTTGTGTCAAGTCGGGAGACCCAGTACTTC,CSVVSSRETQYF
15,TRBD1,TRBV10-3,few,TRBJ1-6,TGTGCCATCAGTGGCGGGGACAGGGAAGGATCACCCCTCCACTTT,CAISGGDREGSPLHF
15,TRBD1,TRBV7-3,few,TRBJ1-2,TGTGCCAGCAGCCCTGGGACAGGTCGGGGCTATGGCTACACCTTC,CASSPGTGRGYGYTF
19,NA,TRBV4-1,few,TRBJ1-3,TGCGCCAGCAGCCTTATCTTCAACGGGGCTATGCTCTCTGGAAACACCATATATTTT,CASSLIFNGAMLSGNTIYF
16,TRBD2,TRBV6-6,many,TRBJ2-4,TGTGCCAGCAGTTACCTGTCAGCGGGGACCAAAAACATTCAGTACTTC,CASSYLSAGTKNIQYF